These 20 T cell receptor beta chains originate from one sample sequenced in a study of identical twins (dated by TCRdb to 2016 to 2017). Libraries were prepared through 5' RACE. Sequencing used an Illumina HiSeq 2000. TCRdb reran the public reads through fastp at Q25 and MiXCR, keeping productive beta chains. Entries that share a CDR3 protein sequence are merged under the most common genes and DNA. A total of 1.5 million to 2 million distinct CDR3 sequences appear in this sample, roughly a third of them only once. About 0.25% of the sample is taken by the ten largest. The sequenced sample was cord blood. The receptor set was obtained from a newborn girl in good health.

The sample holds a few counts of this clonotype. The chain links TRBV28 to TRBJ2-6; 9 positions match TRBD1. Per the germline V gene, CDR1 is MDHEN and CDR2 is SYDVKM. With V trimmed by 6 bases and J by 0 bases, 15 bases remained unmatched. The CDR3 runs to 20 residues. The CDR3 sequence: CASSPFMRQGGHSGANVLTF. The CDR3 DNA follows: TGTGCCAGCAGCCCCTTCATGAGACAGGGGGGCCACTCTGGGGCCAACGTCCTGACTTTC. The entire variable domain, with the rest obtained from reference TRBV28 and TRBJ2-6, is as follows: DVKVTQSSRYLVKRTGEKVFLECVQDMDHENMFWYRQDPGLGLRLIYFSYDVKMKEKGDIPEGYSVSREKKERFSLILESASTNQTSMYLCASSPFMRQGGHSGANVLTFGAGSRLTVL.

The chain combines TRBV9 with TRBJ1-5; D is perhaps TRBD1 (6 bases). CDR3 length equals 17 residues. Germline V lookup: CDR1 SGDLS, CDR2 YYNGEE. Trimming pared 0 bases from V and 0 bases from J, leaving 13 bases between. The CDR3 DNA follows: TGTGCCAGCAGCGTAGGAGCCCACAGGGTTAGCAATCAGCCCCAGCATTTT. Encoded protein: CASSVGAHRVSNQPQHF.

CDR3 nucleotides: TGTGCCAGCAGATCTTTGGGCCGGGCAGATACGCAGTATTTT. Encoded protein: CASRSLGRADTQYF. The rearrangement uses TRBV13 and TRBJ2-3; no clear D. The CDR3 has 14 amino acids. The V and J ends lost 6 bases and 4 bases respectively, with 14 bases between them. Germline loops: CDR1 PRHDT, CDR2 FYEKMQ (reference sequence).

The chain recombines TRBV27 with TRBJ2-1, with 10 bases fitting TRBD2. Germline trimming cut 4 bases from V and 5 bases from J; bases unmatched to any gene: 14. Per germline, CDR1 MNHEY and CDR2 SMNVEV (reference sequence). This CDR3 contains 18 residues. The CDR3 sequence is CASSSPMGSGGHNNEQFF. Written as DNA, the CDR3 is TGTGCCAGCAGTTCCCCTATGGGTAGCGGGGGGCATAACAATGAGCAGTTCTTC.

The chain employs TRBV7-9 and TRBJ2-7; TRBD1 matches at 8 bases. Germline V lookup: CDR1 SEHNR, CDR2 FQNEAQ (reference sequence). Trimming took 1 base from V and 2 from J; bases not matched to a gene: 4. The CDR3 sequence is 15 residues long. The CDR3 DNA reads TGTGCCAGCAGCTTAGAAGCGGACAGGGCCTACGAGCAGTACTTC. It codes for CASSLEADRAYEQYF.

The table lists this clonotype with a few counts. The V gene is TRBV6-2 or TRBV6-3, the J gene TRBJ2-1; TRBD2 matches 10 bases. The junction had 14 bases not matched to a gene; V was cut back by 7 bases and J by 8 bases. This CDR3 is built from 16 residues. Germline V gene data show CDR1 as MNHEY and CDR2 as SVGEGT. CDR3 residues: CASTTITGLAIHEQFF. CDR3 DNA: TGTGCCAGCACTACCATCACGGGACTAGCGATCCATGAGCAGTTCTTC.

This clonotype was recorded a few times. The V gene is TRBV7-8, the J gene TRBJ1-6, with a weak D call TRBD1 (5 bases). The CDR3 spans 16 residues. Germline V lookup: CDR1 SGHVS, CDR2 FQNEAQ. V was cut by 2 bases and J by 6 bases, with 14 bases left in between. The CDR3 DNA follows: TGTGCCAGCAGCTTAATGGGTGGCAGGGTTAATTCACCCCTCCACTTT. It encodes CASSLMGGRVNSPLHF.

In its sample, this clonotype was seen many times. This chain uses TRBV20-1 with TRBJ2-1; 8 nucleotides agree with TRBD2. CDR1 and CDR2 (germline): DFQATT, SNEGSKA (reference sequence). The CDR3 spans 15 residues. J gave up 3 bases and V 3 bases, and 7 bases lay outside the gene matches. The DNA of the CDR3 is TGCAGTGCTAGGGTAGCGGGAAGGGACTACAATGAGCAGTTCTTC. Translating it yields CSARVAGRDYNEQFF.

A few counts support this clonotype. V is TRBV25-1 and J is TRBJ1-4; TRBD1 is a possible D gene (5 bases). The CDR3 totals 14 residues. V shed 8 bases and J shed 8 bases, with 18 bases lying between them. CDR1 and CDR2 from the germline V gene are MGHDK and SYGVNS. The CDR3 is CASGHTELGEKLFF. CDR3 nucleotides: TGTGCCAGCGGACATACGGAATTGGGGGAAAAACTGTTTTTT. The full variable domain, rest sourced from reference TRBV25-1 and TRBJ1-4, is EADIYQTPRYLVIGTGKKITLECSQTMGHDKMYWYQQDPGMELHLIHYSYGVNSTEKGDLSSESTVSRIRTEHFPLTLESARPSHTSQYLCASGHTELGEKLFFGSGTQLSVL.

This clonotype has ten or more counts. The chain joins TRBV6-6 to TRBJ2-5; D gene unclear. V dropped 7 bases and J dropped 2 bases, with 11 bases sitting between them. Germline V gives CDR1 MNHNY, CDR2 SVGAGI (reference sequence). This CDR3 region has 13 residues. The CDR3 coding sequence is TGTGCCAGCACGGGTGCCTTACAAGAGACCCAGTACTTC. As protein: CASTGALQETQYF.

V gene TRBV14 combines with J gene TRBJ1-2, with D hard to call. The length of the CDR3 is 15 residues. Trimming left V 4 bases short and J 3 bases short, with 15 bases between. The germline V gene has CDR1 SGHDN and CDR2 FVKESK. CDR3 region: CASSPVAGWDYGYTF. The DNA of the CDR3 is TGTGCCAGCAGCCCTGTTGCGGGATGGGACTATGGCTACACCTTC.

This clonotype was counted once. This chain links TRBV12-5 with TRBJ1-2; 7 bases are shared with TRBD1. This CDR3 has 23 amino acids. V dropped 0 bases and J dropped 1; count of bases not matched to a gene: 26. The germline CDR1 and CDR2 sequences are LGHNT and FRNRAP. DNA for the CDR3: TGTGCTAGTGGTTTGGTACCCTTATCCCTCATCAACAGACGCCGACAGGGTAACTATGGCTACACCTTC. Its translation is CASGLVPLSLINRRRQGNYGYTF.

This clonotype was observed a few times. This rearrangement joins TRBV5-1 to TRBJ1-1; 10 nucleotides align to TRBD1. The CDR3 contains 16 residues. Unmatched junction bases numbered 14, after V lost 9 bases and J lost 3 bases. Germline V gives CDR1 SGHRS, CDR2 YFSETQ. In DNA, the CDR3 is TGCGCCACCCGTAGGGGGACAGGGGAGGATTACACTGAAGCTTTCTTT. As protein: CATRRGTGEDYTEAFF. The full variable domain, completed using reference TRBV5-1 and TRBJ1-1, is KAGVTQTPRYLIKTRGQQVTLSCSPISGHRSVSWYQQTPGQGLQFLFEYFSETQRNKGNFPGRFSGRQFSNSRSEMNVSTLELGDSALYLCATRRGTGEDYTEAFFGQGTRLTVV.

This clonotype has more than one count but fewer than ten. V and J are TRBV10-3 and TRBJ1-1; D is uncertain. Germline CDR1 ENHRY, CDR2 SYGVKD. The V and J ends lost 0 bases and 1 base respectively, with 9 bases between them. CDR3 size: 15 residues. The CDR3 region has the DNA TGTGCCATCAGTGAGTCCCGGGTCAAGAACACTGAAGCTTTCTTT. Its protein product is CAISESRVKNTEAFF.

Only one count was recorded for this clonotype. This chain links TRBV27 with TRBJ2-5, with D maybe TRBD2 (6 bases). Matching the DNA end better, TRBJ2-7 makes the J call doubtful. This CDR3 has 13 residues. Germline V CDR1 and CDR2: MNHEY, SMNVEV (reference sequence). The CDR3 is CASSPPLGGEQYF. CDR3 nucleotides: TGTGCCAGCAGTCCCCCCTTGGGGGGCGAGCAGTACTTC.

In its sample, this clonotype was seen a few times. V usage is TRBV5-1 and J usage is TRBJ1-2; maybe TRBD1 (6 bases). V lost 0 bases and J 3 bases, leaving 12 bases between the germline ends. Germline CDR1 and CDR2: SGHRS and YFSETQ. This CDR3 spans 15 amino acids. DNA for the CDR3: TGCGCCAGCAGCTTGGGGGGGGCGCGCGACTATGGCTACACCTTC. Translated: CASSLGGARDYGYTF. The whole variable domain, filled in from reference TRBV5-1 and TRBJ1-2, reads KAGVTQTPRYLIKTRGQQVTLSCSPISGHRSVSWYQQTPGQGLQFLFEYFSETQRNKGNFPGRFSGRQFSNSRSEMNVSTLELGDSALYLCASSLGGARDYGYTFGSGTRLTVV.

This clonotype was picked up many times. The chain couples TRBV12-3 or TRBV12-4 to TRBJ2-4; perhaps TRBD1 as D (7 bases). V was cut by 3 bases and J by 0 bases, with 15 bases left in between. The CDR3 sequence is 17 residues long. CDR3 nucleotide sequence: TGTGCCAGCAGTTTCGCGGAGGGGGCACTAGCCAAAAACATTCAGTACTTC. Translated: CASSFAEGALAKNIQYF.

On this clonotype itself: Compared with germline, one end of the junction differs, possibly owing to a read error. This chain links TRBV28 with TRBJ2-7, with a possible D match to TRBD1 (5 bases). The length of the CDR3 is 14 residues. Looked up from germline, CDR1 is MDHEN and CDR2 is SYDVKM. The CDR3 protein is CTSSPVGAPYEQYF. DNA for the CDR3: TGTACCAGCAGTCCCGTAGGGGCCCCCTACGAGCAGTACTTC. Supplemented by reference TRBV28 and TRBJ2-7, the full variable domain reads DVKVTQSSRYLVKRTGEKVFLECVQDMDHENMFWYRQDPGLGLRLIYFSYDVKMKEKGDIPEGYSVSREKKERFSLILESASTNQTSMYLCTSSPVGAPYEQYFGPGTRLTVT.

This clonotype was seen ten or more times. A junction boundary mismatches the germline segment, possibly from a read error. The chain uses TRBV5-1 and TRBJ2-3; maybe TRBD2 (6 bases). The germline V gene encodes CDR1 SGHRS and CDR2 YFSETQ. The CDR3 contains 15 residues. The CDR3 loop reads CASSLTGAYTDTQYF. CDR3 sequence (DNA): TGTGCCAGCAGCTTAACGGGAGCGTACACAGATACGCAGTATTTT.

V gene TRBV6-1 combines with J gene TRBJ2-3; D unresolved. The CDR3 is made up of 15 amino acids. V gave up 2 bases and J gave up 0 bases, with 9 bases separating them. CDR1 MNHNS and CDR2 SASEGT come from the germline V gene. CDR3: CASSETLDSTDTQYF. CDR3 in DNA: TGTGCCAGCAGTGAAACCCTGGACAGCACAGATACGCAGTATTTT.